This TCR beta chain was captured in a study of blood T cell repertoires in COVID-19. Background on the study: Sites in the United States, Italy and Spain provided acute and convalescent COVID-19 samples. Sample material is recorded as cDNA or gDNA derived from T cells, B-cell-depleted T cells, or PBMCs.

The CDR3 sequence is 15 residues long. Germline CDR1 reads SGHTS; CDR2 reads YDEGEE. Trimming took 8 bases from V and 8 from J; bases not matched to a gene: 13. In the source study's methods: Reference gene primer amplification gave nucleated cell count estimates. Using immunoSEQ multiplex PCR, the repertoire was profiled, and TCRdb retains in-frame clones only, with some absent. The DNA was the basis for D and trimming; V, J and clone size are from that table. The sample records 270,000 or so clones, about 89% being singletons. This clonotype was sampled from a man aged 40-49 years with acute or convalescent COVID-19. What was sequenced was peripheral blood. V and J are TRBV5-8 and TRBJ2-1; 10 nucleotides match TRBD1. This CDR3 is CASSTRDRGSYEQFF. DNA of the CDR3: TGTGCCAGTAGCACGCGGGACAGGGGATCATATGAGCAGTTCTTC.